Presented here are 18 T cell receptor beta chains from one specimen sequenced in a study of graft-versus-host responses after intestinal transplantation. The data were produced by immunoSEQ multiplex PCR, yet TCRdb's version contains in-frame clones alone and is incomplete. Of around 90,000 clones listed, around 93% are singletons. These receptors have no identified antigens. The specimen comprised unstimulated CD8+ T cells sorted from spleen or lymph node cells, sampled before intestinal transplant. These receptors were collected from a human donor who received an intestinal transplant.

The J gene is TRBJ2-1, the V gene TRBV5-6, with 7 bases that match TRBD1. Trimming cost V 4 bases and J 7 bases; bases outside gene matches: 11. The CDR3 is 15 residues long. Germline CDR1 is SGHDT and CDR2 is YYEEEE. The CDR3 sequence is CASSLGLTGMNEQFF. CDR3 in DNA: TGTGCCAGCAGCCTAGGGCTGACAGGGATGAATGAGCAGTTCTTC.

V gene TRBV7-2 combines with J gene TRBJ2-5; no reliable D call. In germline, CDR1 is SGHTA, CDR2 FQGNSA. V was trimmed by 1 base and J by 2 bases, leaving 5 bases between them. The CDR3 is 13 amino acids. The CDR3 DNA sequence: TGTGCCAGCAGCTTAGTTCTGCAAGAGACCCAGTACTTC. It specifies CASSLVLQETQYF.

The rearrangement uses TRBV9 and TRBJ1-2, with 9 bases lining up with TRBD1. Germline loops: CDR1 SGDLS, CDR2 YYNGEE. V shed 0 bases, J shed 7 bases, and the junction held 13 bases outside the gene matches. CDR3 length: 17 residues. CDR3 in DNA: TGTGCCAGCAGCGTAGCTACAATGGGGACAGGGTTAGGTGGCTACACCTTC. This codes for CASSVATMGTGLGGYTF. Together with reference TRBV9 and TRBJ1-2, the CDR3 gives the full variable domain: DSGVTQTPKHLITATGQRVTLRCSPRSGDLSVYWYQQSLDQGLQFLIQYYNGEERAKGNILERFSAQQFPDLHSELNLSSLELGDSALYFCASSVATMGTGLGGYTFGSGTRLTVV.

The chain has TRBV4-3 and TRBJ1-2, with 7 bases aligning to TRBD1. The ends lost 0 bases at V and 2 bases at J; junction bases unmatched: 3. The CDR3 runs 15 residues. The germline V gene has CDR1 LGHNA and CDR2 YSLEER. The CDR3 sequence: CASSQESRGNYGYTF. CDR3 coding DNA: TGCGCCAGCAGCCAAGAGTCCAGGGGGAACTATGGCTACACCTTC.

V gene TRBV19 combines with J gene TRBJ2-2, with no clear D. Germline lookup yields CDR1 LNHDA and CDR2 SQIVND (reference sequence). V lost 7 bases, J lost 1 base, and 10 bases lay in between. The CDR3 contains 14 residues. The CDR3 spells CASTWAKNTGELFF. CDR3 nucleotides: TGTGCCAGTACTTGGGCCAAGAACACCGGGGAGCTGTTTTTT.

The J gene is TRBJ1-6, the V gene TRBV5-1, with TRBD1 identical over 12 bases. Germline-derived CDR1 and CDR2 are SGHRS and YFSETQ. Losses at the gene ends were 4 bases for V and 6 bases for J; bases not matched to a gene: 11. The CDR3 consists of 18 residues. The CDR3 DNA is TGCGCCAGCAGCCTGACGGGACAGGGGGCGATGGGTAATTCACCCCTCCACTTT. As protein: CASSLTGQGAMGNSPLHF.

The rearrangement uses TRBV7-9 and TRBJ1-1, with D tentatively TRBD1 (6 bases). CDR1 and CDR2 (germline): SEHNR, FQNEAQ (reference sequence). V lost 3 bases, J lost 0 bases, and 8 bases lay in between. This CDR3 is built from 14 residues. DNA for the CDR3: TGTGCCAGCAGCTTCCAGGGGATGAACACTGAAGCTTTCTTT. The encoded protein is CASSFQGMNTEAFF.

The chain's CDR3 is CASSVGGDTEAFF. The CDR3 nucleotides are TGTGCCAGCAGCGTAGGAGGCGACACTGAAGCTTTCTTT. The chain couples TRBV9 to TRBJ1-1; unclear D gene. With 0 bases removed from V and 3 bases from J, the gap between germline ends came to 6 bases. CDR1 and CDR2 from the germline V gene are SGDLS and YYNGEE. The CDR3 loop spans 13 amino acids.

This clone was detected only once. The rearrangement joins TRBV19 to TRBJ2-1; 13 nucleotides match TRBD2. The CDR3 is 19 amino acids. Unmatched junction bases numbered 13, after V lost 4 bases and J lost 4 bases. Germline lookup yields CDR1 LNHDA and CDR2 SQIVND (reference sequence). The CDR3 here is CASSNPGTSGVEGYNEQFF. As DNA, the CDR3 is TGTGCCAGTAGTAATCCCGGGACTAGCGGGGTTGAAGGATACAATGAGCAGTTCTTC.

The chain couples TRBV28 to TRBJ2-1, with 11 bases that match TRBD2. CDR3 length: 20 amino acids. V lost 6 bases and J lost 5; bases outside the gene matches: 21. Germline V gives CDR1 MDHEN, CDR2 SYDVKM. The CDR3 sequence is CASRSRRGLAGGSSNNEQFF. The CDR3 bases are TGTGCCAGCAGATCCCGTCGCGGGCTAGCGGGAGGAAGTAGCAACAATGAGCAGTTCTTC.

This chain uses TRBV27 with TRBJ2-1; the D is unclear. The CDR3 totals 15 residues. Germline V gene lookup returns CDR1 MNHEY and CDR2 SMNVEV (reference sequence). With 0 bases removed from V and 5 bases from J, the gap between germline ends came to 11 bases. The CDR3: CASSLSNPSDNEQFF. CDR3 sequence (DNA): TGTGCCAGCAGTTTATCCAACCCCAGCGACAATGAGCAGTTCTTC.

CDR3 in amino acids: CASRFTSSEAFF. The CDR3 coding sequence is TGTGCCAGCAGGTTCACATCGTCTGAAGCTTTCTTT. The V and J genes are TRBV6-1 and TRBJ1-1, with D hard to call. The V end lost 6 bases, the J end lost 6 bases, and 11 bases lay between the germline ends. The CDR3 extends over 12 amino acids. Germline V gene data show CDR1 as MNHNS and CDR2 as SASEGT.

CDR3 sequence: CASSYSERHYEQYF. The CDR3 DNA follows: TGTGCCAGCAGTTACAGCGAACGGCACTACGAGCAGTACTTC. This chain joins TRBV6-5 and TRBJ2-7; the D is unclear. V lost 2 bases to trimming and J lost 3 bases, with 11 bases between them. Germline V gene lookup returns CDR1 MNHEY and CDR2 SVGAGI. The CDR3 loop spans 14 amino acids.

V gene TRBV7-8 combines with J gene TRBJ2-7; D remains ambiguous. Trimming removed 2 bases from V and 6 bases from J, with 5 bases in between. CDR1 SGHVS and CDR2 FQNEAQ come from the germline V gene. The CDR3 length is 11 residues. The CDR3 reads CASSLSVEQYF. The CDR3 DNA is TGTGCCAGCAGCTTATCAGTCGAGCAGTACTTC.

This chain links TRBV19 with TRBJ2-1, with D perhaps TRBD2 (6 bases). Trimming took off 6 bases at V and 6 bases at J, with 15 bases between the two ends. This CDR3 comprises 14 residues. The germline gives CDR1 LNHDA, CDR2 SQIVND (reference sequence). CDR3 in amino acids: CASRIRGSGNEQFF. Here the CDR3 DNA reads TGTGCCAGTAGGATTAGAGGTAGCGGCAATGAGCAGTTCTTC.

This clone showed up just once. The chain links TRBV4-1 to TRBJ1-1; weak D call: TRBD1 (5 bases). The germline V gene has CDR1 MGHRA and CDR2 YSYEKL. Trimming pared 0 bases from V and 3 bases from J, leaving 23 bases between. The CDR3 has 19 residues. The CDR3 region is CASSQENGGRKFMHTEAFF. As DNA, the CDR3 is TGCGCCAGCAGCCAAGAAAATGGGGGGAGAAAGTTTATGCACACTGAAGCTTTCTTT.

This clone was recorded once. The sample carries other DNA sequences with the same CDR3. The chain recombines TRBV19 with TRBJ2-7; 8 bases align to TRBD2. The trim removed 5 bases at V and 4 bases at J, leaving 4 bases unmatched. This CDR3 is built from 13 residues. Germline V gene data show CDR1 as LNHDA and CDR2 as SQIVND (reference sequence). CDR3 sequence: CASSPGLGYEQYF. The CDR3, as DNA: TGTGCCAGTAGTCCGGGACTAGGTTACGAGCAGTACTTC.

This chain joins TRBV4-2 and TRBJ2-1; TRBD2 might be the D (6 bases). The CDR3 is 17 residues long. From germline, CDR1 is LGHNA and CDR2 YNFKEQ. Trimming pared 1 base from V and 7 bases from J, leaving 20 bases between. CDR3 loop: CASSQVPWTTVGNEQFF. DNA for the CDR3: TGTGCCAGCAGCCAAGTCCCCTGGACTACTGTGGGGAATGAGCAGTTCTTC.